This T cell receptor beta chain derives from a study of blood T cell repertoires in COVID-19. Looking at the study overall: Material from acute and convalescent COVID-19 was sourced from the United States, Italy and Spain. PBMCs, B-cell-depleted T cells, or T cells were the source of the cDNA or gDNA that made up the material.

This clone has just a few counts. The V gene lost 6 bases and the J gene lost 2 bases, with 10 bases spanning the gap. The CDR3 extends over 13 amino acids. CDR1 and CDR2 from the germline V gene are SGDLS and YYNGEE. Per the original data handling: Reference gene primers were amplified, and this amplification served to estimate nucleated cell counts. TCRdb's table, derived via immunoSEQ multiplex PCR, lists solely in-frame clones and lacks some. The D gene and trimming were derived from the DNA, and the V and J assignments and clone size from that table. Of fewer than 250,000 clones in the sample, 83% were seen once.

J is TRBJ2-3 and V is TRBV9; maybe TRBD2 (5 bases). The specimen sequenced was peripheral blood. The clonotype comes from a middle-aged woman with active or convalescent COVID-19. The CDR3 here is CASNEGLTDTQYF. For the CDR3, the DNA is TGTGCCAGCAACGAGGGTCTCACAGATACGCAGTATTTT.